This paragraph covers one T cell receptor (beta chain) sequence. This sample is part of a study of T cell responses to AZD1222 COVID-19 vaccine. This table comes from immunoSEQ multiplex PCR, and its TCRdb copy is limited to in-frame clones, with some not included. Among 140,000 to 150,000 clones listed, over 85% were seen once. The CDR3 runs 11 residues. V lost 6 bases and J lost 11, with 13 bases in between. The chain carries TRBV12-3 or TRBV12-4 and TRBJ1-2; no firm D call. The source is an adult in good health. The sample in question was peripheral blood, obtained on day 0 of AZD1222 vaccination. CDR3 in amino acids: CASSVDQPYTF. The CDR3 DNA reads TGTGCCAGCAGCGTAGACCAGCCGTACACCTTC.